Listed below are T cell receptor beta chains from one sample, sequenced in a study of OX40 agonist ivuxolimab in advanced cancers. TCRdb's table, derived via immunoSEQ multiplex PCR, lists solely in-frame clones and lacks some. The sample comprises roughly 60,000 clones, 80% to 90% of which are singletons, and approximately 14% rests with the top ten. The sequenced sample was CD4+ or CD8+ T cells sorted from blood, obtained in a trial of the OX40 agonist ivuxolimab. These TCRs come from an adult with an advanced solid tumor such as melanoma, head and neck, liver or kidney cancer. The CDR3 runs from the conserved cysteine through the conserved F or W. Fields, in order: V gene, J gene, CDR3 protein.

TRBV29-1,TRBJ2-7,CSVEGVPGLAGGSSYEQYF
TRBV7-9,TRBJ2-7,CASSLMRGLASYEQYF
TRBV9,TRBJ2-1,CASSSRWGNGQFF
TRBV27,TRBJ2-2,CASSYAYTGELFF
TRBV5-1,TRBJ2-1,CASSWTSGGAQEQFF
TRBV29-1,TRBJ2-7,CSVDSGKYSYEQYF
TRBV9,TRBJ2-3,CASSPVRVTDTQYF
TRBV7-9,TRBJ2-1,CASRGTGFGEQFF
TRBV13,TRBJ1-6,CASSLGRDNSPLHF
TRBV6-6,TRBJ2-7,CASSYSRSYEQYF
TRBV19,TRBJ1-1,CASSTPEGMNTEAFF
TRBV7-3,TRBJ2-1,CASSPTGRPEQFF
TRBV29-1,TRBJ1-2,CSATGGTSGGGYTF
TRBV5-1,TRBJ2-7,CASSLVPGEQYF
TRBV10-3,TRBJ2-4,CATPRTHNWENIQYF
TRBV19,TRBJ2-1,CASSIGRGYNEQFF
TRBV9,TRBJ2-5,CASSAGGAGETQYF
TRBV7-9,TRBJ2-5,CASSLGHREQETQYF
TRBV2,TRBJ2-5,CARRQGQGKETQYF
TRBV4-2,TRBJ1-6,CASSQGGWGTNSPLHF
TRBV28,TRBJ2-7,CASSFRGTLSYEQYF
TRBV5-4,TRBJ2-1,CASSAGTGEYNEQFF
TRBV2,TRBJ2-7,CASTDEQYF
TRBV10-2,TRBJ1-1,CATKTENTEAFF
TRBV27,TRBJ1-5,CASSLLGTGSAQHF
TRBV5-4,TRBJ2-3,CASSSAPLDSYSTDTQYF
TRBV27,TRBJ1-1,CASSLSRTRFEAFF
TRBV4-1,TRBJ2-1,CASSQVDAGSDEQFF
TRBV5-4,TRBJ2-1,CASSLADYYEQFF
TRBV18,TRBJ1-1,CASSPSWNTEAFF
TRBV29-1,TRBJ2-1,CSVGGSGRSIYNEQFF
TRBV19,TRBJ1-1,CASSPQTGNTEAFF
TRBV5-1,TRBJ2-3,CASSLAPSGRRIDTQYF
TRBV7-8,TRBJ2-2,CASSLDYGGAVAGELFF
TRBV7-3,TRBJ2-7,CASSRGQGIYGQYF
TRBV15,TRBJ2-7,CATSDESYEQYF
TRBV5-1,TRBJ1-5,CASRLYSNQPQHF
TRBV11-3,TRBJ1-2,CASSNREGGGDYGYTF
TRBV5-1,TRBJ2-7,CASSLERFGEQYF
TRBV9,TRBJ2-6,CASAPVGSGANVLTF
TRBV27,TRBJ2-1,CASSTSTRGVGNEQFF
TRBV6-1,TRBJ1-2,CASGGQGASYGYTF
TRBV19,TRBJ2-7,CASTAGTGPAYEQYF
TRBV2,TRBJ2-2,CASSEWLADSTGELFF
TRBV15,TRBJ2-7,CATRTQESVYEQYF
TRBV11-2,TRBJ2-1,CASSLGSGPLYNEQFF
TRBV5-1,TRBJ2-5,CASSRRDPSGETQYF
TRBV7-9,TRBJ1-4,CASSPYKGFGNEKLFF
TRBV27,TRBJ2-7,CASSSLAAGPYEQYF
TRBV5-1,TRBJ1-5,CASSLSSNQPQHF
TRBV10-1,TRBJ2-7,CASSESGGAYEQYF